This T cell receptor beta chain was sequenced during a study of blood T cells in healthy people across ages. A second PCR, run for about 7 to 12 cycles, used a sample-barcoded 5' primer plus a J-beta primer mix. TCRdb independently ran MiXCR on the 5' RACE reads; one entry per CDR3 protein. The sample lists 710,000 or so distinct CDR3 sequences; 22% were seen once. Those donating, healthy Caucasian individuals from Russia, were aged 6 to 90. The amount of total RNA extracted per sample was at least 5.5 micrograms. Trimming left V 4 bases short and J 7 bases short, with 10 bases between. CDR1 and CDR2 from the germline V gene are DFQATT and SNEGSKA (reference sequence). The CDR3 covers 11 residues. A remark on this clonotype: Its antigen is not known.

General study findings and limits: Relative to aged donors, long-lived donors carried more naive CD4+ cells and displayed higher diversity.

The sequencing sample was made of blood. The TCR sequence derives from a man between 65 and 85 years old in good health. The chain recombines TRBV20-1 with TRBJ1-2; D is unclear. The CDR3, as DNA: TGCAGTGCTACCCTGGACGTTGGCTACACCTTC. Amino acid sequence: CSATLDVGYTF.